A single sample is the source of the 8 T cell receptor beta chains below, sequenced in a study of T cells in localized non-small cell lung cancer. Profiled with immunoSEQ multiplex PCR; TCRdb holds only in-frame clones, not every one. The sample has roughly 2,600 clones; about two fifths are singletons. The source material was lung tumor tissue, sampled before any cancer treatment. The receptor source for this set is a male donor at least 60 years old with stage I squamous cell lung carcinoma.

V usage is TRBV28 and J usage is TRBJ2-3; TRBD2 might be the D (5 bases). The germline V and J ends were trimmed by 5 bases and 2 bases, with 14 bases remaining between them. Germline-derived CDR1 and CDR2 are MDHEN and SYDVKM. This CDR3 contains 15 residues. The CDR3 region has the DNA TGTGCCAGCAGTCCCCCCAGCGGCCTCACAGATACGCAGTATTTT. Translating gives CASSPPSGLTDTQYF.

V usage is TRBV9 and J usage is TRBJ2-2; D is undetermined. Trimming stripped 0 bases from V and 7 bases from J, with 4 bases between. This CDR3 region has 12 residues. Germline assignment: CDR1 SGDLS and CDR2 YYNGEE. The CDR3: CASSVVNGELFF. The CDR3 coding sequence is TGTGCCAGCAGCGTAGTAAACGGGGAGCTGTTTTTT.

This clone was seen a handful of times. This chain joins TRBV10-3 and TRBJ1-1; D not resolved. Germline CDR1 reads ENHRY; CDR2 reads SYGVKD. The CDR3 is 13 residues long. Deletions cut 0 bases from V and 6 bases from J, with 8 bases between. Here the CDR3 reads CAISESGGPEAFF. The CDR3 DNA reads TGTGCCATCAGTGAGTCTGGAGGGCCTGAAGCTTTCTTT.

The V call is TRBV11-3, the J call TRBJ1-1; 7 nucleotides match TRBD1. V lost 2 bases and J lost 6; bases outside the gene matches: 9. The CDR3 totals 15 residues. CDR1 is SGHNT, CDR2 YENEEA, per germline. The CDR3 loop is CASSLRGQAQPEAFF. CDR3 coding DNA: TGTGCCAGCAGCTTAAGAGGACAGGCCCAGCCTGAAGCTTTCTTT. Together with reference TRBV11-3 and TRBJ1-1, the CDR3 gives the full variable domain: EAGVVQSPRYKIIEKKQPVAFWCNPISGHNTLYWYLQNLGQGPELLIRYENEEAVDDSQLPKDRFSAERLKGVDSTLKIQPAELGDSAVYLCASSLRGQAQPEAFFGQGTRLTVV.

J is TRBJ2-1 and V is TRBV28; D gene uncertain. V was pared by 3 bases and J by 6 bases, with 9 bases between. This CDR3 region has 13 residues. Germline V gene lookup returns CDR1 MDHEN and CDR2 SYDVKM. CDR3 sequence: CASSFVTVNEQFF. CDR3 nucleotides: TGTGCCAGCAGTTTCGTTACAGTCAATGAGCAGTTCTTC. Full variable domain (rest looked up from reference TRBV28 and TRBJ2-1): DVKVTQSSRYLVKRTGEKVFLECVQDMDHENMFWYRQDPGLGLRLIYFSYDVKMKEKGDIPEGYSVSREKKERFSLILESASTNQTSMYLCASSFVTVNEQFFGPGTRLTVL.

The chain is built from TRBV10-1 and TRBJ2-7; perhaps TRBD1 as D (5 bases). Germline CDR1 reads WNHNN; CDR2 reads SYGVQD (reference sequence). Trimming left V 4 bases short and J 4 bases short, with 5 bases between. This CDR3 has 11 residues. The CDR3 reads CASSAGYEQYF. The CDR3 bases are TGCGCCAGCAGTGCAGGGTACGAGCAGTACTTC.

This rearrangement joins TRBV10-1 to TRBJ2-1, with D tentatively TRBD2 (5 bases). Germline V gives CDR1 WNHNN, CDR2 SYGVQD (reference sequence). This CDR3 is built from 15 residues. The germline V and J ends were trimmed by 2 bases and 5 bases, with 13 bases remaining between them. CDR3 nucleotide sequence: TGCGCCAGCAGTGAGAACGGAGGCCCTCACAATGAGCAGTTCTTC. Translating gives CASSENGGPHNEQFF.

This clone is classed as medium-sized (0.01 to 0.1%). The chain joins TRBV9 to TRBJ2-2; D is ambiguous. V lost 0 bases, J lost 5 bases, and 11 bases lay in between. The CDR3 loop spans 15 amino acids. CDR1 and CDR2 (germline): SGDLS, YYNGEE. The CDR3 loop is CASSVGPRPTGELFF. The CDR3 region has the DNA TGTGCCAGCAGCGTAGGTCCTAGACCAACCGGGGAGCTGTTTTTT.